This T cell receptor (beta chain) comes out of a study of patients and donors after allogeneic stem cell transplantation. The CDR3 runs to 14 residues. TCRdb reanalysed the RT-PCR reads using MiXCR and keeps one entry per CDR3 protein. The sample shows about a million distinct CDR3 sequences, more than 15% of them seen only once. Material for sequencing was blood, either unsorted or a sorted T cell fraction (not recorded which). The receptor was isolated from a human donor who was either an allogeneic HSCT recipient or a stem cell or donor lymphocyte infusion donor (not recorded which). It is not recorded whose cells these are; they may come from a transplant donor. The V call is TRBV21-1, the J call TRBJ2-5; TRBD2, the table's D call, lacks a check against the DNA. TRBV21-1 is a pseudogene. For the CDR3, the DNA is TGTGCCAGCAGCAAAGTCGAGGGAGGGGAGACCCAGTACTTC. It translates to CASSKVEGGETQYF.